A single sample is the source of the 6 T cell receptor beta chains below, sequenced in a study of T cell repertoires in cytomegalovirus infection. Via MiXCR, TCRdb re-called the reads, giving one row per CDR3 protein. The top ten hold roughly 50% of the sample, which has approximately 110,000 distinct CDR3 sequences, roughly a third seen once. Their antigen targets remain unknown. Material: CD8+ T cells from cultured PBMCs, obtained from culture after CMV antigen stimulation. The receptor source for this set is a human donor in good health (CMV status not recorded). Some clones in this sample may be carry-over from other donors' samples.

V is TRBV11-2 and J is TRBJ2-5, with 14 bases fitting TRBD2. The germline CDR1 and CDR2 sequences are SGHAT and FQNNGV. The CDR3 extends over 15 amino acids. With V trimmed by 5 bases and J by 3 bases, 2 bases remained unmatched. Here the CDR3 DNA reads TGTGCCAGCAGCGCGACTAGCGGGGGGGAAGAGACCCAGTACTTC. Translating gives CASSATSGGEETQYF.

This clonotype was detected a few times. V usage is TRBV7-2 and J usage is TRBJ2-7, with 10 bases aligning to TRBD2. The CDR3 runs to 15 residues. Per the germline V gene, CDR1 is SGHTA and CDR2 is FQGNSA. V lost 1 base, J lost 4 bases, and 4 bases stayed unmatched. DNA of the CDR3: TGTGCCAGCAGCTTAGTCCCTAGCGGGAGTTACGAGCAGTACTTC. Its translation is CASSLVPSGSYEQYF.

The rearrangement links TRBV27 to TRBJ2-3; D assignment may be TRBD1 or TRBD2 (5 bases each). The germline V and J ends were trimmed by 4 bases and 6 bases, with 17 bases remaining between them. Germline lookup yields CDR1 MNHEY and CDR2 SMNVEV (reference sequence). The CDR3 extends over 15 amino acids. As DNA, the CDR3 is TGTGCCAGCAGTTCTAAGGGACGACCCAGGGATACGCAGTATTTT. Amino acids: CASSSKGRPRDTQYF.

The chain employs TRBV19 and TRBJ1-5; possibly TRBD1 for D (6 bases). The V and J ends lost 1 base and 4 bases respectively, with 11 bases between them. Germline V gene data show CDR1 as LNHDA and CDR2 as SQIVND (reference sequence). The CDR3 covers 15 residues. The CDR3 DNA sequence: TGTGCCAGTAGTATAGCACAGGGTAGAAATCAGCCCCAGCATTTT. Protein: CASSIAQGRNQPQHF.

The chain links TRBV7-9 to TRBJ2-6; D remains unclear. In germline, CDR1 is SEHNR, CDR2 FQNEAQ (reference sequence). The CDR3 is 15 residues long. Trimming left V 3 bases short and J 0 bases short, with 6 bases between. CDR3 sequence: CASSFFLSGANVLTF. The CDR3 region has the DNA TGTGCCAGCAGCTTTTTCCTCTCTGGGGCCAACGTCCTGACTTTC.

The genes are TRBV27 and TRBJ2-7, with 7 bases matching TRBD1. Germline trimming cut 5 bases from V and 3 bases from J; bases unmatched to any gene: 4. The CDR3 consists of 13 residues. From germline, CDR1 is MNHEY and CDR2 SMNVEV (reference sequence). CDR3 coding DNA: TGTGCCAGCAGTCGGGGACAGTTCTACGAGCAGTACTTC. Amino acid sequence: CASSRGQFYEQYF.